The 3 T cell receptor beta chains given below trace back to one sample, sequenced in a study of blood T cells in healthy people across ages. Primed by a sample-barcoded 5' primer and a J-beta primer mix, a second PCR proceeded for roughly 6 to 12 cycles. TCRdb called the 5' RACE reads again in MiXCR, with one record for every CDR3 protein. In the table there are a few hundred thousand distinct CDR3 sequences, about 25% of which are singletons. Source material: blood. The source is a woman in her 70s in good health.

This clonotype came up a few times. The chain combines TRBV20-1 with TRBJ2-3, with 12 bases fitting TRBD2. Germline values: CDR1 DFQATT, CDR2 SNEGSKA (reference sequence). V shed 3 bases and J 5 bases; nucleotides not matched to a gene: 6. The CDR3 loop spans 15 amino acids. CDR3 nucleotides: TGCAGTGCTAGCCTAGCGGGGGGGCAGAGAGATACGCAGTATTTT. Protein: CSASLAGGQRDTQYF.

This clonotype was found many times. The chain employs TRBV12-3 or TRBV12-4 and TRBJ1-1; D might be TRBD1 (6 bases). V dropped 5 bases and J dropped 3 bases, with 16 bases sitting between them. This CDR3 contains 15 residues. The CDR3: CASSRGNSGDTEAFF. The CDR3 DNA follows: TGTGCCAGCAGTAGGGGGAATTCCGGGGACACTGAAGCTTTCTTT.

The V gene is TRBV20-1, the J gene TRBJ2-7; 11 bases fit TRBD1. J lost 3 bases, V lost 6 bases, and 7 bases had no gene match. The CDR3 totals 14 residues. CDR1 and CDR2 (germline): DFQATT, SNEGSKA (reference sequence). This CDR3 is CSATEGTGGYEQYF. CDR3 in DNA: TGCAGTGCCACCGAGGGGACAGGGGGCTACGAGCAGTACTTC.